These 14 T cell receptor beta chains were sequenced from one sample in a study of tissue T cells after allogeneic stem cell transplantation. Profiling relied on immunoSEQ multiplex PCR, and the TCRdb table lists in-frame clones only, not all of them. In the table there are fewer than 4,500 clones, less than 80% of which are singletons. The source was left colon tissue, collected at autopsy. The receptors were sampled from a woman aged 18 to 55 with breast cancer.

This chain joins TRBV6-5 and TRBJ1-6; D is uncertain. There are 16 residues in the CDR3. Germline V lookup: CDR1 MNHEY, CDR2 SVGAGI. V dropped 0 bases and J dropped 3 bases, with 9 bases sitting between them. The CDR3 loop is CASSYSTNIYNSPLHF. The CDR3 DNA is TGTGCCAGCAGTTACTCGACGAATATCTATAATTCACCCCTCCACTTT.

This rearrangement joins TRBV9 to TRBJ2-2, with D uncertain. Germline assignment: CDR1 SGDLS and CDR2 YYNGEE. Trimming took off 0 bases at V and 4 bases at J, with 13 bases between the two ends. The CDR3 is 16 amino acids. CDR3 residues: CASSVAGLVSTGELFF. CDR3 bases: TGTGCCAGCAGCGTAGCGGGCCTAGTGAGCACCGGGGAGCTGTTTTTT.

The count of this clone is one. The J gene is TRBJ2-3, the V gene TRBV11-3, with 7 bases identical to TRBD2. This CDR3 region has 17 residues. V dropped 1 base and J dropped 2; count of bases not matched to a gene: 9. Germline V gene lookup returns CDR1 SGHNT and CDR2 YENEEA. The CDR3 sequence: CASSLGRLAKPTDTQYF. The CDR3 DNA reads TGTGCCAGCAGCTTAGGAAGACTAGCCAAACCCACAGATACGCAGTATTTT.

The genes are TRBV6-2 or TRBV6-3 and TRBJ1-5; D is undetermined. This CDR3 is built from 14 residues. V lost 2 bases and J lost 0, with 5 bases in between. The germline V gene has CDR1 MNHEY and CDR2 SVGEGT. The DNA of the CDR3 is TGTGCCAGCAGTTACAAGAATAGCAATCAGCCCCAGCATTTT. Translated: CASSYKNSNQPQHF.

This chain connects TRBV10-3 to TRBJ2-1; D might be TRBD1 (6 bases). CDR1 and CDR2 (germline): ENHRY, SYGVKD. V lost 6 bases and J 0 bases, leaving 12 bases between the germline ends. This CDR3 spans 15 amino acids. The CDR3 bases are TGTGCCATCAGCTCCGGGACACCCTCCTACAATGAGCAGTTCTTC. It specifies CAISSGTPSYNEQFF.

This clone was picked up a small number of times. The chain carries TRBV25-1 and TRBJ1-5; 7 bases line up with TRBD1. The CDR3 loop spans 16 amino acids. Germline CDR1 MGHDK, CDR2 SYGVNS. The V and J ends lost 2 bases and 0 bases, in that order; junction bases with no gene match: 4. In DNA form, the CDR3 reads TGTGCCAGCAGTGAAGGGGCAGGGGGTAGCAATCAGCCCCAGCATTTT. It encodes CASSEGAGGSNQPQHF. The whole variable domain, filled in from reference TRBV25-1 and TRBJ1-5, reads EADIYQTPRYLVIGTGKKITLECSQTMGHDKMYWYQQDPGMELHLIHYSYGVNSTEKGDLSSESTVSRIRTEHFPLTLESARPSHTSQYLCASSEGAGGSNQPQHFGDGTRLSIL.

The V gene is TRBV5-4, the J gene TRBJ2-5; 12 bases are a match to TRBD1. V trimming: 4 bases; J trimming: 4 bases; junction bases outside the gene matches: 5. Germline CDR1 is SGHNT and CDR2 is YYREEE (reference sequence). This CDR3 has 15 amino acids. The CDR3 bases are TGTGCCAGCAGCACGGGACAGGGGGCGGGAGAGACCCAGTACTTC. Protein sequence: CASSTGQGAGETQYF.

This chain links TRBV6-2 or TRBV6-3 with TRBJ2-2; D possibly corresponds to TRBD1 (6 bases). The V gene's germline CDR1 is MNHEY and CDR2 SVGEGT. V was shortened by 5 bases and J by 6 bases, with 10 bases between the two germline ends. This CDR3 contains 13 residues. CDR3 residues: CASSHNRAGELFF. The CDR3 DNA is TGTGCCAGCAGTCACAACAGGGCCGGGGAGCTGTTTTTT.

This clone occurred once. V gene TRBV7-2 combines with J gene TRBJ1-1, with TRBD1 as a possible D gene (5 bases). V was cut by 1 base and J by 4 bases, with 7 bases left in between. CDR1 is SGHTA, CDR2 FQGNSA, per germline. The CDR3 runs 13 residues. CDR3 DNA sequence: TGTGCCAGCAGCTTAGAAGGGGCCACTGAAGCTTTCTTT. This codes for CASSLEGATEAFF.

Written as DNA, the CDR3 is TGTGCCAGCAGTTACGGCTCGGGACTAGTCTCAGATACGCAGTATTTT. Protein product: CASSYGSGLVSDTQYF. This chain joins TRBV6-2 or TRBV6-3 and TRBJ2-3, with TRBD2 identical over 8 bases. Germline V gives CDR1 MNHEY, CDR2 SVGEGT. V was clipped by 2 bases and J by 4 bases; unmatched bases: 8. The CDR3 extends over 16 amino acids.

This clone was seen once. V and J are TRBV2 and TRBJ2-2, with D perhaps TRBD1 (5 bases). The CDR3 is made up of 15 amino acids. Between the trimmed V and J ends, which lost 5 bases and 0 bases, there was a span of 10 bases. Germline V lookup: CDR1 SNHLY, CDR2 FYNNEI. CDR3 amino acids: CASSLQAPNTGELFF. Written as DNA, the CDR3 is TGTGCCAGCAGTCTACAGGCACCGAACACCGGGGAGCTGTTTTTT.

V is TRBV5-1 and J is TRBJ2-1; D is unclear. The ends were cut back, 4 bases at V and 7 bases at J, with 15 bases in the middle. The CDR3 is 14 residues long. CDR1 is SGHRS and CDR2 is YFSETQ in the germline V gene. CDR3 amino acids: CASSPLSATNEQFF. The CDR3 coding sequence is TGCGCCAGCAGCCCGCTGTCAGCCACAAATGAGCAGTTCTTC.

V and J are TRBV5-4 and TRBJ2-2; D is tentatively TRBD1 or TRBD2 (5 bases each). CDR1 and CDR2 (germline): SGHNT, YYREEE (reference sequence). Trimming removed 4 bases from V and 4 bases from J, with 17 bases in between. The CDR3 sequence is 16 residues long. The CDR3 nucleotides read TGTGCCAGCAGCGGGTCAAGCGGACAACGCACCGGGGAGCTGTTTTTT. It translates to CASSGSSGQRTGELFF. Complete variable domain (other parts from reference TRBV5-4 and TRBJ2-2): ETGVTQSPTHLIKTRGQQVTLRCSSQSGHNTVSWYQQALGQGPQFIFQYYREEENGRGNFPPRFSGLQFPNYSSELNVNALELDDSALYLCASSGSSGQRTGELFFGEGSRLTVL.

V usage is TRBV6-1 and J usage is TRBJ2-7; TRBD2 is a possible D gene (6 bases). Trimming stripped 5 bases from V and 1 base from J, with 15 bases between. Germline V gives CDR1 MNHNS, CDR2 SASEGT. CDR3 size: 15 residues. The DNA for the CDR3 is TGTGCCAGCAGTTTCGTTTCCCGGGGGTCCTACGAGCAGTACTTC. Its translation is CASSFVSRGSYEQYF.